These 29 T cell receptor beta chains came from one sample sequenced in a study of blood T cell repertoires in COVID-19. Libraries were prepared by immunoSEQ multiplex PCR; TCRdb keeps only in-frame clonotypes and omits some of them. This table has about 140,000 clones, roughly 86% appearing once. The material sequenced was PBMCs or T cells enriched from blood (not recorded which). Receptor source: a woman between 50 and 59 years old with acute COVID-19.

The chain employs TRBV10-3 and TRBJ2-1; TRBD1 aligns across 8 bases. J lost 4 bases, V lost 7 bases, and 9 bases had no gene match. The CDR3 runs to 15 residues. Germline V gene data show CDR1 as ENHRY and CDR2 as SYGVKD. This CDR3 reads CAITEQGGGYNEQFF. The CDR3 coding sequence is TGTGCCATCACCGAACAGGGGGGCGGGTACAATGAGCAGTTCTTC.

The gene calls are TRBV7-9 and TRBJ2-3; 9 bases align to TRBD2. This CDR3 region has 17 residues. V was clipped by 1 base and J by 2 bases; unmatched bases: 7. Germline lookup yields CDR1 SEHNR and CDR2 FQNEAQ (reference sequence). CDR3 in DNA: TGTGCCAGCAGCTTAGAGGGGCGGGAGGGAATCACAGATACGCAGTATTTT. Its protein is CASSLEGREGITDTQYF.

The CDR3 loop reads CASSPSRGELFF. DNA of the CDR3: TGTGCCAGCTCACCAAGCCGGGGGGAGCTGTTTTTT. The chain combines TRBV18 with TRBJ2-2, with D hard to call. CDR3 length equals 12 residues. V lost 2 bases to trimming and J lost 8 bases, with 6 bases between them. In germline, CDR1 is KGHSH, CDR2 LQKENI.

The chain recombines TRBV6-5 with TRBJ1-6; D unclear. V was trimmed by 5 bases and J by 4 bases, leaving 6 bases between them. The length of the CDR3 is 13 residues. Germline assignment: CDR1 MNHEY and CDR2 SVGAGI. The CDR3 sequence: CASSLSYNSPLHF. The CDR3 DNA follows: TGTGCCAGCAGTCTTAGTTATAATTCACCCCTCCACTTT.

J is TRBJ2-7 and V is TRBV3-1 (or the pseudogene TRBV3-2); 7 nucleotides line up with TRBD2. From germline, CDR1 is LGHDT and CDR2 YNNKEL (reference sequence). This CDR3 has 16 amino acids. Germline trimming cut 0 bases from V and 2 bases from J; bases unmatched to any gene: 7. CDR3 residues: CASSQELARTTYEQYF. The CDR3 bases are TGTGCCAGCAGCCAAGAACTAGCGCGGACAACCTACGAGCAGTACTTC.

The chain links TRBV10-1 to TRBJ1-1; D unresolved. Germline CDR1 WNHNN, CDR2 SYGVQD (reference sequence). V lost 6 bases and J lost 1, with 24 bases in between. This CDR3 has 18 amino acids. DNA of the CDR3: TGCGCCAGCAGGGATGGTCCGAGGCCACCGGATTCGAACACTGAAGCTTTCTTT. Residues: CASRDGPRPPDSNTEAFF.

This rearrangement joins TRBV4-1 to TRBJ2-7; D perhaps matches TRBD1 (5 bases). From germline, CDR1 is MGHRA and CDR2 YSYEKL. The CDR3 sequence is 17 residues long. Trimming took 3 bases from V and 2 from J, leaving 20 bases between them. The CDR3 DNA sequence: TGCGCCAGCAGCCAGGCCCTCCTCCGACAGAATCCCTACGAGCAGTACTTC. This codes for CASSQALLRQNPYEQYF.

This chain connects TRBV5-1 to TRBJ2-3, with 9 bases lining up with TRBD1. CDR3 length equals 16 residues. Unmatched junction bases numbered 5, after V lost 0 bases and J lost 3 bases. Germline V gives CDR1 SGHRS, CDR2 YFSETQ. In DNA form, the CDR3 reads TGCGCCAGCAGCTTGGATGGGACAGGGTGGACAGATACGCAGTATTTT. Translated: CASSLDGTGWTDTQYF.

The chain employs TRBV19 and TRBJ1-1, with D possibly matching TRBD1 (6 bases). Germline-derived CDR1 and CDR2 are LNHDA and SQIVND (reference sequence). CDR3 length: 15 amino acids. The V end lost 5 bases, the J end lost 4 bases, and 17 bases lay between the germline ends. Here the CDR3 DNA reads TGTGCCAGTAGTTCAGAGGGGGATGAGAGCACTGAAGCTTTCTTT. It codes for CASSSEGDESTEAFF. The whole variable domain, remainder taken from reference TRBV19 and TRBJ1-1, is DGGITQSPKYLFRKEGQNVTLSCEQNLNHDAMYWYRQDPGQGLRLIYYSQIVNDFQKGDIAEGYSVSREKKESFPLTVTSAQKNPTAFYLCASSSEGDESTEAFFGQGTRLTVV.

The rearrangement joins TRBV18 to TRBJ1-4; the D gene is possibly TRBD1 (6 bases). Germline V lookup: CDR1 KGHSH, CDR2 LQKENI. V lost 1 base to trimming and J lost 4 bases, with 10 bases between them. There are 15 residues in the CDR3. As DNA, the CDR3 is TGTGCCAGCTCACCACTGGGGGCCGGTAATGAAAAACTGTTTTTT. As protein: CASSPLGAGNEKLFF.

The V gene is TRBV19, the J gene TRBJ1-1, with 7 bases aligning to TRBD1. CDR1 LNHDA and CDR2 SQIVND come from the germline V gene (reference sequence). This CDR3 contains 15 residues. J gave up 0 bases and V 1 base, and 2 bases lay outside the gene matches. The CDR3 coding sequence is TGTGCCAGTAGTATAGGGACAGGAATGAACACTGAAGCTTTCTTT. Its protein is CASSIGTGMNTEAFF.

The gene calls are TRBV13 and TRBJ2-5; D is uncertain. This CDR3 comprises 11 residues. With 5 bases removed from V and 4 bases from J, the gap between germline ends came to 5 bases. Germline-derived CDR1 and CDR2 are PRHDT and FYEKMQ (reference sequence). The DNA for the CDR3 is TGTGCCAGCAGCCACGGAGAGACCCAGTACTTC. Translation gives CASSHGETQYF. The variable domain in full, completed from reference TRBV13 and TRBJ2-5, reads AAGVIQSPRHLIKEKRETATLKCYPIPRHDTVYWYQQGPGQDPQFLISFYEKMQSDKGSIPDRFSAQQFSDYHSELNMSSLELGDSALYFCASSHGETQYFGPGTRLLVL.

This clone was recorded once. The rearrangement joins TRBV4-3 to TRBJ2-1; 7 bases map to TRBD2. V gave up 1 base and J gave up 3 bases; unmatched junction bases: 9. CDR3 length: 17 amino acids. CDR1 is LGHNA and CDR2 is YSLEER in the germline V gene. This chain's CDR3 is CASSQGSASGGYNEQFF. CDR3 bases: TGCGCCAGCAGCCAAGGGTCGGCTAGCGGAGGCTACAATGAGCAGTTCTTC.

This clone was observed a handful of times. This rearrangement joins TRBV29-1 to TRBJ1-2; D possibly corresponds to TRBD1 (5 bases). The CDR3 length is 16 residues. Trimming pared 0 bases from V and 5 bases from J, leaving 19 bases between. In germline, CDR1 is SQVTM, CDR2 ANQGSEA. The DNA of the CDR3 is TGCAGCGTTGAAGATCGTAGAAGGGGCGCGGGGTATGGCTACACCTTC. This gives the protein CSVEDRRRGAGYGYTF.

V and J are TRBV2 and TRBJ2-1; TRBD2 agrees at 8 bases. Per the germline V gene, CDR1 is SNHLY and CDR2 is FYNNEI. The CDR3 is made up of 15 amino acids. Germline trimming cut 3 bases from V and 6 bases from J; bases unmatched to any gene: 7. DNA of the CDR3: TGTGCCAGCAGTGATGAAGGACTAGCCCCCAATGAGCAGTTCTTC. This encodes CASSDEGLAPNEQFF. Looking up the rest from reference TRBV2 and TRBJ2-1 gives the full variable domain: EPEVTQTPSHQVTQMGQEVILRCVPISNHLYFYWYRQILGQKVEFLVSFYNNEISEKSEIFDDQFSVERPDGSNFTLKIRSTKLEDSAMYFCASSDEGLAPNEQFFGPGTRLTVL.

This clone was observed many times. This chain links TRBV30 with TRBJ1-2; TRBD1 matches 8 bases. Germline assignment: CDR1 GTSNPN and CDR2 SVGIG (reference sequence). The CDR3 is made up of 17 amino acids. Trimming took 2 bases from V and 1 from J; bases not matched to a gene: 12. In DNA form, the CDR3 reads TGTGCCTGGAGTCAATTTACGGACAGGGAGTATAACTATGGCTACACCTTC. This gives the protein CAWSQFTDREYNYGYTF.

The chain couples TRBV5-1 to TRBJ2-1; a weak D match, TRBD2 (6 bases). The germline V gene has CDR1 SGHRS and CDR2 YFSETQ. Trimming took off 0 bases at V and 8 bases at J, with 15 bases between the two ends. This CDR3 has 15 amino acids. The CDR3 loop reads CASSLGLEIVYEQFF. The CDR3, as DNA: TGCGCCAGCAGCTTGGGACTAGAAATAGTCTATGAGCAGTTCTTC.

The rearrangement links TRBV14 to TRBJ2-7, with 10 positions matching TRBD1. V lost 0 bases and J lost 1; bases outside the gene matches: 3. Germline loops: CDR1 SGHDN, CDR2 FVKESK. The CDR3 is 16 amino acids. The CDR3 sequence: CASSQDGTGASYEQYF. The CDR3 DNA sequence: TGTGCCAGCAGCCAAGACGGGACAGGGGCATCCTACGAGCAGTACTTC. The full variable domain, with the rest looked up from reference TRBV14 and TRBJ2-7, is EAGVTQFPSHSVIEKGQTVTLRCDPISGHDNLYWYRRVMGKEIKFLLHFVKESKQDESGMPNNRFLAERTGGTYSTLKVQPAELEDSGVYFCASSQDGTGASYEQYFGPGTRLTVT.

The chain links TRBV4-3 to TRBJ1-2; D is undetermined. V was shortened by 0 bases and J by 7 bases, with 21 bases between the two germline ends. The CDR3 consists of 17 residues. Germline loops: CDR1 LGHNA, CDR2 YSLEER. The DNA of the CDR3 is TGCGCCAGCAGCCAAGATCTTGGCACGCCTGCTAGGTCTGGCTACACCTTC. The encoded protein is CASSQDLGTPARSGYTF.

The chain joins TRBV19 to TRBJ1-5; D remains ambiguous. CDR3 length equals 15 residues. Germline loops: CDR1 LNHDA, CDR2 SQIVND (reference sequence). V lost 5 bases to trimming and J lost 0 bases, with 11 bases between them. CDR3 sequence (DNA): TGTGCCAGTAGTTACCCGCGGGGTAGCAATCAGCCCCAGCATTTT. Translation: CASSYPRGSNQPQHF.

This chain joins TRBV18 and TRBJ2-3, with 7 bases that match TRBD2. Germline V lookup: CDR1 KGHSH, CDR2 LQKENI. The CDR3 is made up of 15 amino acids. V shed 7 bases, J shed 0 bases, and the junction held 7 bases outside the gene matches. CDR3 sequence (DNA): TGTGCCAGCTATAGACTAGCCGCCAGCACAGATACGCAGTATTTT. It yields the protein CASYRLAASTDTQYF.

This chain connects TRBV7-6 to TRBJ2-7, with 8 nucleotides matching TRBD2. Germline V gene sequence: CDR1 SGHVS, CDR2 FNYEAQ. V was clipped by 0 bases and J by 6 bases; unmatched bases: 13. This CDR3 comprises 17 residues. In DNA form, the CDR3 reads TGTGCCAGCAGCTTAGCGGCAGCGGGGGCAACAAAAGGCGAGCAGTACTTC. Its translation is CASSLAAAGATKGEQYF.

CDR3 coding DNA: TGTGCCTGGAGTGTAGGGGATGGGATTGAAGCTTTCTTT. It is translated as CAWSVGDGIEAFF. The rearrangement uses TRBV30 and TRBJ1-1; tentative D call: TRBD1 (5 bases). Per the germline V gene, CDR1 is GTSNPN and CDR2 is SVGIG (reference sequence). This CDR3 comprises 13 residues. Trimming removed 0 bases at V and 7 bases at J, with 12 bases between.

The chain has TRBV27 and TRBJ1-1, with a possible D match to TRBD1 (5 bases). V shed 5 bases and J shed 4 bases, with 23 bases lying between them. This CDR3 has 17 residues. Germline V gives CDR1 MNHEY, CDR2 SMNVEV (reference sequence). The CDR3 region is CASSLQPPGGGGTEAFF. The CDR3 DNA follows: TGTGCCAGCAGTCTACAACCCCCCGGGGGAGGTGGCACTGAAGCTTTCTTT.

DNA of the CDR3: TGTGCCAGTAGCCCCTCACAGCCTACCCGTACCGGGGAGCTGTTTTTT. It specifies CASSPSQPTRTGELFF. The V gene is TRBV19, the J gene TRBJ2-2, with D unresolved. Trimming cost V 6 bases and J 5 bases, with 19 bases left between them. CDR3 length equals 16 residues. Germline V gives CDR1 LNHDA, CDR2 SQIVND (reference sequence).

The rearrangement links TRBV7-8 to TRBJ1-6, with 8 positions matching TRBD1. The V gene's germline CDR1 is SGHVS and CDR2 FQNEAQ. The V segment lost 3 bases and the J segment 7 bases; nucleotides outside the gene matches: 14. The CDR3 length is 18 residues. CDR3 DNA: TGTGCCAGCAGCTTGGCTCAATTAGCGGACAGGGCCAATTCACCCCTCCACTTT. Its translation: CASSLAQLADRANSPLHF.

This chain joins TRBV3-1 (or the pseudogene TRBV3-2) and TRBJ1-4; D gene unclear. Trimming stripped 5 bases from V and 3 bases from J, with 16 bases between. From germline, CDR1 is LGHDT and CDR2 YNNKEL (reference sequence). The CDR3 loop spans 16 amino acids. The CDR3 loop is CASSTRSGGANEKLFF. CDR3 in DNA: TGTGCCAGCAGCACCCGGTCTGGCGGGGCTAATGAAAAACTGTTTTTT.

This chain links TRBV15 with TRBJ2-3; weak D call: TRBD1 (7 bases). The CDR3 extends over 16 amino acids. Trimming removed 0 bases from V and 3 bases from J, with 13 bases in between. CDR1 and CDR2 from the germline V gene are LNHNV and YYDKDF (reference sequence). CDR3 coding DNA: TGTGCCACCAGCAGAGATGGCAGGGGGAGGACAGATACGCAGTATTTT. Its protein is CATSRDGRGRTDTQYF.

The chain couples TRBV4-1 to TRBJ2-2, with 11 nucleotides matching TRBD2. The length of the CDR3 is 16 residues. The V gene's germline CDR1 is MGHRA and CDR2 YSYEKL. The J segment lost 6 bases and the V segment lost 3 bases, leaving 6 bases of the junction unmatched. CDR3 bases: TGCGCCAGCAGCCAGACGCCGGGACTAGCGGCCGGGGAGCTGTTTTTT. It encodes CASSQTPGLAAGELFF.